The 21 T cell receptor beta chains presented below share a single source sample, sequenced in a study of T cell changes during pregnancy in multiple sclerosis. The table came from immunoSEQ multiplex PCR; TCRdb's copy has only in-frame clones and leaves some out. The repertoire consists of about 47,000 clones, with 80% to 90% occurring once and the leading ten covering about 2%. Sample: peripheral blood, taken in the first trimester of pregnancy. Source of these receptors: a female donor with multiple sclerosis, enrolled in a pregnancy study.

CDR3 loop: CASSPLPGQGNYGYTF. In DNA form, the CDR3 reads TGTGCCAGCAGCCCGCTTCCGGGACAGGGTAACTATGGCTACACCTTC. The genes are TRBV5-5 and TRBJ1-2, with 9 bases identical to TRBD1. The V gene's germline CDR1 is SGHKS and CDR2 YYEKEE (reference sequence). Unmatched junction bases numbered 8, after V lost 4 bases and J lost 1 base. This CDR3 is built from 16 residues.

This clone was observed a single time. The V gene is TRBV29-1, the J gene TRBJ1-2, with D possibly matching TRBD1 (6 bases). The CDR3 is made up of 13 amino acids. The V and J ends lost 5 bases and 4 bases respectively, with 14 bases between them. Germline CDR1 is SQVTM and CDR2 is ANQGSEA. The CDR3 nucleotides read TGCAGCGTTTTCAGGGGCCTCCGCTATGGCTACACCTTC. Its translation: CSVFRGLRYGYTF.

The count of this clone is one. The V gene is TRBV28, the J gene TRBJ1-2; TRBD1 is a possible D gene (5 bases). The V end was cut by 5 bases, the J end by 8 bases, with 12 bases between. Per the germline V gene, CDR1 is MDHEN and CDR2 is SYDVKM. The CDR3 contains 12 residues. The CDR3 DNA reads TGTGCCAGCAGTGAGATTCGGACAGGCTACACCTTC. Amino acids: CASSEIRTGYTF.

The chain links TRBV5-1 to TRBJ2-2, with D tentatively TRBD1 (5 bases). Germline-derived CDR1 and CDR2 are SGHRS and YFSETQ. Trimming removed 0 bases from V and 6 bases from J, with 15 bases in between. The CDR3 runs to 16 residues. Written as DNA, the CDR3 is TGCGCCAGCAGCTTGGGAGCAGGGCTTCTCGCCGGGGAGCTGTTTTTT. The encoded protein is CASSLGAGLLAGELFF. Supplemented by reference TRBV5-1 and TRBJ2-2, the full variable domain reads KAGVTQTPRYLIKTRGQQVTLSCSPISGHRSVSWYQQTPGQGLQFLFEYFSETQRNKGNFPGRFSGRQFSNSRSEMNVSTLELGDSALYLCASSLGAGLLAGELFFGEGSRLTVL.

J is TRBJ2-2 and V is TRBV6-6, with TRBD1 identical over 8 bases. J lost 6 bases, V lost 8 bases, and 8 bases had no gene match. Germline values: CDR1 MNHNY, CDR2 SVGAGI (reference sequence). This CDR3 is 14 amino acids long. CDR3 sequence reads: CASDGTGRPGELFF. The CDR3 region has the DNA TGTGCCAGCGACGGGACAGGTCGGCCCGGGGAGCTGTTTTTT.

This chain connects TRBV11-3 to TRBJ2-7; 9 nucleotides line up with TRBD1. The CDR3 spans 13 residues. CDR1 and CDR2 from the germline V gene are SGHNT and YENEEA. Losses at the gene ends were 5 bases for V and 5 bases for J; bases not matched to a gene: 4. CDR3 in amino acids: CASSSGTGNEQYF. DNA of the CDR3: TGTGCCAGCAGCAGCGGGACAGGGAACGAGCAGTACTTC.

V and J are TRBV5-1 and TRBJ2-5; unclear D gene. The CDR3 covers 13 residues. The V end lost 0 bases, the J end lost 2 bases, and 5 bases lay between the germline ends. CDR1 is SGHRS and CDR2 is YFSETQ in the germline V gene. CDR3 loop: CASSLGSQETQYF. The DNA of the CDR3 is TGCGCCAGCAGCTTGGGGAGTCAAGAGACCCAGTACTTC.

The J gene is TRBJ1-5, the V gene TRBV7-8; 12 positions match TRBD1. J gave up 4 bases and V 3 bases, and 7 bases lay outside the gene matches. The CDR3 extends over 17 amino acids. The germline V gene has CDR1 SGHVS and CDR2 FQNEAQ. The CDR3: CASSFGTGGVGNQPQHF. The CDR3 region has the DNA TGTGCCAGCAGCTTTGGGACAGGGGGCGTCGGGAATCAGCCCCAGCATTTT.

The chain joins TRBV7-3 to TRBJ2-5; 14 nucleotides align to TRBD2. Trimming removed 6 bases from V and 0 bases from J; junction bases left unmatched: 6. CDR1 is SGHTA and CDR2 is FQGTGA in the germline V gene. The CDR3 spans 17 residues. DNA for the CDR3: TGTGCCAGCAGTCCGGGACTAGCGGGGGAAAACCAAGAGACCCAGTACTTC. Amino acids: CASSPGLAGENQETQYF.

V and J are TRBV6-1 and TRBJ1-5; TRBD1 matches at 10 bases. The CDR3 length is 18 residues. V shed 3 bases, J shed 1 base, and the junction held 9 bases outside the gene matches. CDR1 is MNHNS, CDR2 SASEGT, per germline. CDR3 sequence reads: CASSEGPTGGMSNQPQHF. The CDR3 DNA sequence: TGTGCCAGCAGTGAGGGCCCGACAGGGGGCATGAGCAATCAGCCCCAGCATTTT.

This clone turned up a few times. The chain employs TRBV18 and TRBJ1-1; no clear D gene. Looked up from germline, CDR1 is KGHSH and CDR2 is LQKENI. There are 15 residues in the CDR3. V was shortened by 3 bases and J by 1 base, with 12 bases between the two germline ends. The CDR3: CASSPFSPRNTEAFF. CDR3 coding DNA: TGTGCCAGCTCACCCTTTTCCCCCCGGAACACTGAAGCTTTCTTT.

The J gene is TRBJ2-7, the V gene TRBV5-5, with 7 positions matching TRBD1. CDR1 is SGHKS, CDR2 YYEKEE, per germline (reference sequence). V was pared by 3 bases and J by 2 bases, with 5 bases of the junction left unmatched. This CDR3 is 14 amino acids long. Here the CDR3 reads CASSSGTDAYEQYF. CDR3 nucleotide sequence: TGTGCCAGCAGCTCCGGGACAGACGCCTACGAGCAGTACTTC.

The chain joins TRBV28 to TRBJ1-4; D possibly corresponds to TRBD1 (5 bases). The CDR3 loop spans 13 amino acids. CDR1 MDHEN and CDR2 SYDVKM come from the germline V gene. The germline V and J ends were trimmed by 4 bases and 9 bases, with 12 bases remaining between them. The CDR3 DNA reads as TGTGCCAGCAGTTCAGGGTCCTCCCAAAAACTGTTTTTT. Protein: CASSSGSSQKLFF.

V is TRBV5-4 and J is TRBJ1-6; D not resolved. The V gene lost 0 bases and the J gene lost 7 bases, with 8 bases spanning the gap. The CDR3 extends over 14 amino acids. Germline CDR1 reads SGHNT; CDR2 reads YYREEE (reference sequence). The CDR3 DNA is TGTGCCAGCAGCTTGGAACAGATGAATTCACCCCTCCACTTT. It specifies CASSLEQMNSPLHF.

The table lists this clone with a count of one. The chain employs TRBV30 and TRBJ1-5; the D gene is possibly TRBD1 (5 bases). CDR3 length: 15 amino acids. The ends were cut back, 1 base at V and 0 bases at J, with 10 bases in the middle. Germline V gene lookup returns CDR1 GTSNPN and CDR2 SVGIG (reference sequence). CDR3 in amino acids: CAWSGGGYSNQPQHF. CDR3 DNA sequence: TGTGCCTGGAGTGGGGGGGGATATAGCAATCAGCCCCAGCATTTT. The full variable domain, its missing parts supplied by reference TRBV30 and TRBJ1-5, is SQTIHQWPATLVQPVGSPLSLECTVEGTSNPNLYWYRQAAGRGLQLLFYSVGIGQISSEVPQNLSASRPQDRQFILSSKKLLLSDSGFYLCAWSGGGYSNQPQHFGDGTRLSIL.

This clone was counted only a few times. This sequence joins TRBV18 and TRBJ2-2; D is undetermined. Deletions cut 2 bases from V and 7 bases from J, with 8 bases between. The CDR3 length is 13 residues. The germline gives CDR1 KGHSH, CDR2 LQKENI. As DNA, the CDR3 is TGTGCCAGCTCACCAGGGCTTCTCGGGGAGCTGTTTTTT. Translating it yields CASSPGLLGELFF.

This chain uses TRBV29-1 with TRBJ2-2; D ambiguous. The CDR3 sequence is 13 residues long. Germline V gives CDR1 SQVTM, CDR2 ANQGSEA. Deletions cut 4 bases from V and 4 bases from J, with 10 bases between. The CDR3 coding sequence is TGCAGCGTTGGAACAGTCCTCACCGGGGAGCTGTTTTTT. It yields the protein CSVGTVLTGELFF.

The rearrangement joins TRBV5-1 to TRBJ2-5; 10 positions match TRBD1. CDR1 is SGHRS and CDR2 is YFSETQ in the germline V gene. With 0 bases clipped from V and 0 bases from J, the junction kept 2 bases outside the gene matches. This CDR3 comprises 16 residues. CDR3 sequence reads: CASSLAGTGDQETQYF. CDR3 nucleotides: TGCGCCAGCAGCTTGGCCGGGACAGGGGACCAAGAGACCCAGTACTTC.

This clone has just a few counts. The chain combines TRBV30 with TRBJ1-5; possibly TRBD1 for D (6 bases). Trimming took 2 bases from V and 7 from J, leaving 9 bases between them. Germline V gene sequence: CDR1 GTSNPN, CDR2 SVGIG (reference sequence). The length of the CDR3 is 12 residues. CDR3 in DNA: TGTGCCTGGAGTACAGGGCACCAGCCCCAGCATTTT. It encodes CAWSTGHQPQHF.

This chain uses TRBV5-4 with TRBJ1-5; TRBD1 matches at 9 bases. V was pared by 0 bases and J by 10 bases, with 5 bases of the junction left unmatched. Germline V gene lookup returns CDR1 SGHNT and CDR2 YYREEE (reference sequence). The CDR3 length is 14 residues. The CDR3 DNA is TGTGCCAGCAGCTTGGGGGGACAGGGCCCTCCCCAGCATTTT. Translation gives CASSLGGQGPPQHF.

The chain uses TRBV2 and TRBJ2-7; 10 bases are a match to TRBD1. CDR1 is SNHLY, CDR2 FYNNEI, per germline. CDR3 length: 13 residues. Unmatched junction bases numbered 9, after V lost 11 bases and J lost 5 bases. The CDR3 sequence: CAVRDRGTDEQYF. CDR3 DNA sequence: TGTGCCGTCCGGGACAGGGGAACAGACGAGCAGTACTTC.